The table lists the clone carrying this TCR beta chain with many counts. V dropped 4 bases and J dropped 4; count of bases not matched to a gene: 3. Germline-derived CDR1 and CDR2 are GTSNPN and SVGIG (reference sequence). This CDR3 is built from 12 residues. This sample's TCRbeta library carried unique molecular identifier barcodes. Using its own MiXCR run on the PCR reads, TCRdb lists one record per CDR3 protein. The table shows around 200,000 distinct CDR3 sequences, with approximately 6.6% occurring only once. These data belong to a study of T-cell reconstitution after alpha-beta-depleted transplantation in children.

Specimen: PBMCs from the stem cell graft donor, collected from the stem cell graft. The clonotype was recovered from a human donor who donated a stem cell graft to a child with Wiskott-Aldrich syndrome. V usage is TRBV30 and J usage is TRBJ2-5; 7 positions match TRBD1. The CDR3, as DNA: TGTGCCTGGATGGGACAGCGAGAGACCCAGTACTTC. Translating gives CAWMGQRETQYF.